The 30 T cell receptor beta chains below come from one sample, sequenced in a study of cytomegalovirus exposure and HLA in healthy donors. Both 60 Vbeta primers and 13 Jbeta primers went into the PCR. Clones were sequenced by immunoSEQ multiplex PCR, and TCRdb holds only the in-frame ones, with some missing. The sample lists some 150,000 clones, about 79% seen once, with 1.5% to 2% in the top ten. Sequencing was performed on PBMCs. The receptor source for this set is a female donor in good health and CMV-seropositive.

This clone was seen only once. The chain joins TRBV5-8 to TRBJ1-6; TRBD1 matches at 8 bases. Germline V lookup: CDR1 SGHTS, CDR2 YDEGEE. V lost 4 bases and J lost 0; bases outside the gene matches: 12. The CDR3 covers 19 residues. CDR3 amino acids: CASSPRGLSFSSYNSPLHF. CDR3 in DNA: TGTGCCAGCAGCCCCAGGGGGCTCTCCTTTAGCTCCTATAATTCACCCCTCCACTTT.

The rearrangement uses TRBV7-2 and TRBJ2-7, with 8 bases identical to TRBD1. The length of the CDR3 is 16 residues. CDR1 is SGHTA, CDR2 FQGNSA, per germline. Trimming took 1 base from V and 1 from J; bases not matched to a gene: 6. Here the CDR3 DNA reads TGTGCCAGCAGCTTAGGTCGAGGGACAGGTTCCTACGAGCAGTACTTC. Translated: CASSLGRGTGSYEQYF.

This clone was detected only once. The CDR3 DNA sequence: TGTGCCAGCAGGGGTCATAGCATATACAATGAGCAGTTCTTC. Its protein product is CASRGHSIYNEQFF. The chain links TRBV28 to TRBJ2-1, with D hard to call. The germline CDR1 and CDR2 sequences are MDHEN and SYDVKM. CDR3 length: 14 amino acids. The ends were cut back, 6 bases at V and 4 bases at J, with 13 bases in the middle.

V usage is TRBV19 and J usage is TRBJ2-1, with D uncertain. CDR1 LNHDA and CDR2 SQIVND come from the germline V gene (reference sequence). The ends were cut back, 7 bases at V and 10 bases at J, with 11 bases in the middle. This CDR3 has 11 amino acids. In DNA, the CDR3 is TGTGCCAGTACTCCCACAGACGAGCAGTTCTTC. Translated: CASTPTDEQFF.

The rearrangement links TRBV7-6 to TRBJ2-3; 7 bases map to TRBD1. Germline V gene lookup returns CDR1 SGHVS and CDR2 FNYEAQ. Trimming at V came to 7 bases and at J to 0 bases, leaving 1 base not matched to a gene. The CDR3 sequence is 13 residues long. CDR3 amino acids: CASKTGSTDTQYF. CDR3 nucleotides: TGTGCCAGCAAGACAGGGAGCACAGATACGCAGTATTTT.

The chain recombines TRBV10-3 with TRBJ1-1; 7 bases fit TRBD1. V was pared by 4 bases and J by 7 bases, with 3 bases of the junction left unmatched. The CDR3 has 12 residues. CDR1 ENHRY and CDR2 SYGVKD come from the germline V gene. The CDR3 loop reads CAISGRDSEAFF. The CDR3 DNA is TGTGCCATCAGTGGTCGGGACAGTGAAGCTTTCTTT.

This rearrangement joins TRBV4-1 to TRBJ2-7; perhaps TRBD2 as D (5 bases). CDR1 and CDR2 from the germline V gene are MGHRA and YSYEKL. This CDR3 is built from 15 residues. Trimming shortened V by 1 base and J by 3 bases, and 13 bases separated the two germline ends. The CDR3 sequence: CASSQVAAENYEQYF. The CDR3 nucleotides are TGCGCCAGCAGCCAAGTAGCAGCGGAGAACTACGAGCAGTACTTC.

The V and J genes are TRBV5-1 and TRBJ1-4; maybe TRBD1 (5 bases). Germline CDR1 reads SGHRS; CDR2 reads YFSETQ. The CDR3 spans 15 residues. V lost 0 bases and J 8 bases, leaving 14 bases between the germline ends. The CDR3 nucleotides read TGCGCCAGCAGCTTGGTCCTGCAGGCAGGGGAAAAACTGTTTTTT. As protein: CASSLVLQAGEKLFF.

The chain uses TRBV10-3 and TRBJ1-5; 7 bases match TRBD1. The CDR3 loop spans 15 amino acids. Germline trimming cut 2 bases from V and 4 bases from J; bases unmatched to any gene: 5. CDR1 and CDR2 (germline): ENHRY, SYGVKD. CDR3 coding DNA: TGTGCCATCAGTGAGAGACAGGGATTAAATCAGCCCCAGCATTTT. Encoded protein: CAISERQGLNQPQHF.

The genes are TRBV19 and TRBJ2-7; a possible D gene is TRBD2 (7 bases). Germline V gene data show CDR1 as LNHDA and CDR2 as SQIVND (reference sequence). The CDR3 extends over 15 amino acids. V shed 0 bases and J shed 5 bases, with 14 bases lying between them. The DNA for the CDR3 is TGTGCCAGTAGTATAGATCGGGGGGCGCGGAACGAGCAGTACTTC. It codes for CASSIDRGARNEQYF.

This rearrangement joins TRBV5-1 to TRBJ2-5, with 8 bases fitting TRBD1. CDR3 length: 14 amino acids. V shed 4 bases and J 4 bases; nucleotides not matched to a gene: 6. Germline V CDR1 and CDR2: SGHRS, YFSETQ. CDR3 region: CASSALRGLETQYF. CDR3 DNA sequence: TGCGCCAGCAGCGCTCTCAGGGGGCTAGAGACCCAGTACTTC.

The genes are TRBV6-6 and TRBJ2-3; D unclear. V lost 2 bases and J lost 8, with 11 bases in between. This CDR3 has 13 amino acids. Germline V gives CDR1 MNHNY, CDR2 SVGAGI (reference sequence). CDR3 protein: CASSYTRLSTQYF. DNA for the CDR3: TGTGCCAGCAGTTACACCCGTCTCAGTACGCAGTATTTT.

The V gene is TRBV28, the J gene TRBJ1-5, with no clear D. The V gene's germline CDR1 is MDHEN and CDR2 SYDVKM. CDR3 length: 14 amino acids. V was trimmed by 6 bases and J by 7 bases, leaving 16 bases between them. The CDR3 loop reads CASSPTPHRQPQHF. CDR3 DNA: TGTGCCAGCAGCCCTACCCCCCACAGACAGCCCCAGCATTTT.

The gene calls are TRBV28 and TRBJ2-3; 9 bases agree with TRBD2. The V gene end was trimmed by 9 bases and the J gene end by 8 bases; junction bases not matched to a gene: 12. The V gene's germline CDR1 is MDHEN and CDR2 SYDVKM. The CDR3 consists of 14 residues. CDR3 region: CASGGGTSSATQYF. The CDR3 coding sequence is TGTGCCAGTGGGGGAGGGACTAGCTCCGCTACGCAGTATTTT.

This clone was seen only once. J is TRBJ1-2 and V is TRBV5-1; D not resolved. This CDR3 spans 17 amino acids. Germline values: CDR1 SGHRS, CDR2 YFSETQ. The V and J ends lost 0 bases and 4 bases respectively, with 19 bases between them. The DNA for the CDR3 is TGCGCCAGCAGCTTGGCTGCGGGAGGACTAAACTTCTATGGCTACACCTTC. The encoded protein is CASSLAAGGLNFYGYTF.

V and J are TRBV19 and TRBJ2-1, with D maybe TRBD2 (7 bases). The CDR3 length is 14 residues. V lost 3 bases and J 9 bases, leaving 15 bases between the germline ends. Germline CDR1 and CDR2: LNHDA and SQIVND (reference sequence). DNA for the CDR3: TGTGCCAGTAGTATTCAGGCGGGGGCGGGTGAGCAGTTCTTC. Its translation is CASSIQAGAGEQFF.

The chain has TRBV4-1 and TRBJ1-4; possible D gene TRBD1, 5 bases. The V end was cut by 0 bases, the J end by 7 bases, with 9 bases between. The CDR3 loop spans 14 amino acids. The germline gives CDR1 MGHRA, CDR2 YSYEKL. CDR3 nucleotides: TGCGCCAGCAGCCAAGAATCAAGGGGTGAAAAACTGTTTTTT. This translates into CASSQESRGEKLFF.

The rearrangement joins TRBV6-6 to TRBJ2-1, with TRBD1 matching 10 bases. The CDR3 totals 13 residues. The V and J ends lost 2 bases and 15 bases, in that order; junction bases with no gene match: 7. CDR1 is MNHNY, CDR2 SVGAGI, per germline (reference sequence). The CDR3 bases are TGTGCCAGCAGTTACACAGGACAGGGGGTTCTGTTCTTC. As protein: CASSYTGQGVLFF.

This clone was detected a few times. The chain couples TRBV7-6 to TRBJ2-7; D possibly corresponds to TRBD2 (6 bases). The CDR3 runs to 13 residues. Trimming took 5 bases from V and 6 from J, leaving 14 bases between them. Germline V gene sequence: CDR1 SGHVS, CDR2 FNYEAQ. CDR3 DNA: TGTGCCAGCAGCGCTGGATCCGGGGGCGAGCAGTACTTC. Translating it yields CASSAGSGGEQYF.

On this clone itself: One junction end does not reproduce the germline sequence, and a read error may be involved. The chain employs TRBV14 and TRBJ2-3, with D possibly being TRBD2 (7 bases). The germline V gene encodes CDR1 SGHDN and CDR2 FVKESK. This CDR3 is built from 13 residues. CDR3 loop: CASSQGGGALRHF. As DNA, the CDR3 is TGTGCCAGCAGCCAGGGAGGGGGAGCTCTGAGGCATTTT.

The CDR3 DNA is TGTGCCAGCAGCCCCAGACAGGAATACGAGCAGTACTTC. Translating gives CASSPRQEYEQYF. The V gene is TRBV11-2, the J gene TRBJ2-7; D is possibly TRBD1 (6 bases). Trimming pared 5 bases from V and 4 bases from J, leaving 12 bases between. The CDR3 length is 13 residues. Germline values: CDR1 SGHAT, CDR2 FQNNGV.

In its sample, this clone was seen a few times. J is TRBJ2-3 and V is TRBV9; D unresolved. Trimming removed 0 bases at V and 6 bases at J, with 8 bases between. Germline V CDR1 and CDR2: SGDLS, YYNGEE. The CDR3 runs 13 residues. The CDR3 sequence: CASSVAPRDTQYF. CDR3 DNA sequence: TGTGCCAGCAGCGTAGCCCCTCGGGATACGCAGTATTTT.

The chain combines TRBV7-6 with TRBJ2-4; TRBD2 agrees at 7 bases. The germline CDR1 and CDR2 sequences are SGHVS and FNYEAQ. The CDR3 is 16 amino acids. V lost 1 base and J lost 4; bases outside the gene matches: 7. The DNA for the CDR3 is TGTGCCAGCAGCTTAGGCCCTTTGGGACTAAAAAACATTCAGTACTTC. It codes for CASSLGPLGLKNIQYF.

The rearrangement uses TRBV5-1 and TRBJ1-2; D is undetermined. CDR3 size: 14 residues. Trimming stripped 5 bases from V and 0 bases from J, with 11 bases between. CDR1 and CDR2 (germline): SGHRS, YFSETQ. The CDR3 DNA reads TGCGCCAGCAGTCTGACCGACTCTAACTATGGCTACACCTTC. Its translation is CASSLTDSNYGYTF.

This sequence joins TRBV5-1 and TRBJ2-1; D is undetermined. Germline CDR1 is SGHRS and CDR2 is YFSETQ. Trimming stripped 4 bases from V and 10 bases from J, with 12 bases between. The CDR3 consists of 12 residues. The CDR3, as DNA: TGCGCCAGCAGCAAACAGTGGAAGGAGCAGTTCTTC. This translates into CASSKQWKEQFF.

This clone was detected once. The genes are TRBV7-9 and TRBJ1-3, with 7 bases lining up with TRBD1. The ends lost 5 bases at V and 3 bases at J; junction bases unmatched: 7. There are 15 residues in the CDR3. Germline CDR1 and CDR2: SEHNR and FQNEAQ (reference sequence). In nucleotides, the CDR3 is TGTGCCAGCAGCCCGGGACAGCCCTTTGGAAACACCATATATTTT. Amino acids: CASSPGQPFGNTIYF.

The V call is TRBV9, the J call TRBJ2-7; 9 bases are shared with TRBD1. CDR3 length: 15 residues. V trimming: 4 bases; J trimming: 1 base; junction bases outside the gene matches: 6. Germline-derived CDR1 and CDR2 are SGDLS and YYNGEE. The CDR3 DNA reads TGTGCCAGCAGCCCCGGACAGGGGACGTCCTACGAGCAGTACTTC. Protein sequence: CASSPGQGTSYEQYF.

J is TRBJ1-2 and V is TRBV5-1; 8 nucleotides align to TRBD1. Per the germline V gene, CDR1 is SGHRS and CDR2 is YFSETQ. J lost 5 bases, V lost 4 bases, and 13 bases had no gene match. CDR3 size: 16 residues. The CDR3 bases are TGCGCCAGCAGCCCCCTTTCAGGACAGGGTGGTTATGGCTACACCTTC. Encoded protein: CASSPLSGQGGYGYTF.

This clone appeared a few times. The rearrangement uses TRBV29-1 and TRBJ1-1; 9 bases map to TRBD1. V trimming: 5 bases; J trimming: 4 bases; junction bases outside the gene matches: 8. There are 14 residues in the CDR3. Germline-derived CDR1 and CDR2 are SQVTM and ANQGSEA. For the CDR3, the DNA is TGCAGCGTTAAACAGGGGGCCAGTGGCACTGAAGCTTTCTTT. This gives the protein CSVKQGASGTEAFF.

This clone was recorded a few times. The chain links TRBV4-1 to TRBJ2-4, with 7 nucleotides matching TRBD1. Germline V CDR1 and CDR2: MGHRA, YSYEKL. V was pared by 3 bases and J by 4 bases, with 3 bases of the junction left unmatched. The CDR3 runs 14 residues. CDR3 loop: CASSHPTGKNIQYF. In nucleotides, the CDR3 is TGCGCCAGCAGCCATCCGACAGGGAAAAACATTCAGTACTTC.